This TCR beta chain derives from a study of human T cells and chemical hapten exposure. Study at large: Minor pooled library volume differences mainly drove per-sample TCR yield variation.

Time point here: pre-sensitization, week 0. Treatment meaning: therapeutic diphenylcyclopropenone sensitization with weekly scalp DPC. Sample donors consisted of patients with alopecia, aged 18 to 70 years, who were suitable for DPC. TCRdb ran MiXCR on the RACE reads and lists one entry per CDR3 protein. The sample contains under 70,000 distinct CDR3 sequences, approximately 11% of which appear only once. Points from the study as a whole: Patch test score was positively correlated with the counts of PT1 expanded TCRs.

With 6 bases removed from V and 0 bases from J, the gap between germline ends came to 18 bases. This CDR3 comprises 16 residues. The V gene's germline CDR1 is DFQATT and CDR2 SNEGSKA (reference sequence). As regards this clonotype: What it binds is not known.

This chain connects TRBV20-1 to TRBJ1-5; D gene uncertain. Sequencing used whole blood, obtained in connection with sensitization to the hapten diphenylcyclopropenone (DPC). The source of this sequence is a woman in her forties with alopecia areata. Some clones in this sample may be carry-over from other donors' samples. The CDR3 nucleotides read TGCAGTGCCCTGTTTCCAGGCTCCTATAGCAATCAGCCCCAGCATTTT. Encoded protein: CSALFPGSYSNQPQHF.